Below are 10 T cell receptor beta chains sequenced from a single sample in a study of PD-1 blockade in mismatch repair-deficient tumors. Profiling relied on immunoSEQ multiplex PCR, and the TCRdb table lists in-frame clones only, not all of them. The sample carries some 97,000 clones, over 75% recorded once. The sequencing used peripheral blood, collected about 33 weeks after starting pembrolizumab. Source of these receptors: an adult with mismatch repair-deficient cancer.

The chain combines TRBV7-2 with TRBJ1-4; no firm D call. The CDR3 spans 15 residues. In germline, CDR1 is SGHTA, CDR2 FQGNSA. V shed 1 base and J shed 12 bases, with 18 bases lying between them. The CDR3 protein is CASSLDRWFSYELFF. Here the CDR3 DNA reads TGTGCCAGCAGCTTAGACCGGTGGTTCAGTTATGAACTGTTTTTT.

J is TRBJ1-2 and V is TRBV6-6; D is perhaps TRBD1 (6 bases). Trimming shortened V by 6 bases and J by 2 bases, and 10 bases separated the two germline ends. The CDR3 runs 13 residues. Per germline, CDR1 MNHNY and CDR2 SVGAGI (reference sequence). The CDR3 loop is CASRNDRNYGYTF. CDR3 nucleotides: TGTGCCAGCAGAAATGACAGGAACTATGGCTACACCTTC.

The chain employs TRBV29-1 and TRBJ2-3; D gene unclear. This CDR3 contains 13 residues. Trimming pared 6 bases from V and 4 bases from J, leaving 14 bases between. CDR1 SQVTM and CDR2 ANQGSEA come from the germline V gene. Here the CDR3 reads CSVGPTLADTQYF. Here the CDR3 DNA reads TGCAGCGTAGGACCTACGCTGGCAGATACGCAGTATTTT.

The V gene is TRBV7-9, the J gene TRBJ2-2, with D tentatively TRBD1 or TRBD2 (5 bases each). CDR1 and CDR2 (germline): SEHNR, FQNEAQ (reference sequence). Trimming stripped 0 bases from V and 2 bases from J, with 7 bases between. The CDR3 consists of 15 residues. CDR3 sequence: CASSLAGTNTGELFF. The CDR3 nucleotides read TGTGCCAGCAGCTTAGCCGGGACCAACACCGGGGAGCTGTTTTTT. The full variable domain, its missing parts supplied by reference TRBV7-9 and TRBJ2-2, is DTGVSQNPRHKITKRGQNVTFRCDPISEHNRLYWYRQTLGQGPEFLTYFQNEAQLEKSRLLSDRFSAERPKGSFSTLEIQRTEQGDSAMYLCASSLAGTNTGELFFGEGSRLTVL.

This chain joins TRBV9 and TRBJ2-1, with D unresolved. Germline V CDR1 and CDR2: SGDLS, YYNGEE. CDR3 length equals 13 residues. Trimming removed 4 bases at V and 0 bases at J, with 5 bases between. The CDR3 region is CASSPSSYNEQFF. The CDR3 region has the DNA TGTGCCAGCAGCCCCAGCTCCTACAATGAGCAGTTCTTC.

CDR3 region: CASSPGVGESSYEQYF. Here the CDR3 DNA reads TGTGCCAGCAGCCCAGGGGTCGGAGAAAGCTCCTACGAGCAGTACTTC. This chain links TRBV5-4 with TRBJ2-7, with D maybe TRBD1 (6 bases). This CDR3 has 16 residues. CDR1 is SGHNT, CDR2 YYREEE, per germline (reference sequence). Trimming took off 4 bases at V and 0 bases at J, with 17 bases between the two ends.

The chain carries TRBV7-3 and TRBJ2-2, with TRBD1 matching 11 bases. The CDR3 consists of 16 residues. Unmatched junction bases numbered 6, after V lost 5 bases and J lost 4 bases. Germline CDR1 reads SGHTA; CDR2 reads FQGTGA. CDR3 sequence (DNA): TGTGCCAGCAGCCCGGACAGGGGGCTCGGCACCGGGGAGCTGTTTTTT. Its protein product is CASSPDRGLGTGELFF.

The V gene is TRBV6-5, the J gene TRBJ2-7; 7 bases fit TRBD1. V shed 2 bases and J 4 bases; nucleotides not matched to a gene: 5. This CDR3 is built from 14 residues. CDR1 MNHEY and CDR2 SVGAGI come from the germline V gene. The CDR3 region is CASSYGGQSYEQYF. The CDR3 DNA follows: TGTGCCAGCAGTTACGGGGGACAGTCTTACGAGCAGTACTTC.

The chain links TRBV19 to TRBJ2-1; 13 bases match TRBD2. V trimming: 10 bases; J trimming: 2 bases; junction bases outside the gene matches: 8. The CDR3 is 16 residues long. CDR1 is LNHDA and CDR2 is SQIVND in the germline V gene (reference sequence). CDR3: CATRTSGRSTYNEQFF. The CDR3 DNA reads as TGTGCCACCCGGACTAGCGGGAGAAGCACCTACAATGAGCAGTTCTTC.

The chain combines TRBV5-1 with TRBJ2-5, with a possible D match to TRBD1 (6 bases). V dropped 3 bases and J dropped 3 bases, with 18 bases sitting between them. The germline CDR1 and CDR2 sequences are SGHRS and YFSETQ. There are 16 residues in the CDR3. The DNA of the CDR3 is TGCGCCAGCAGCTCTTATCTCCGGGACACCAAAGAGACCCAGTACTTC. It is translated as CASSSYLRDTKETQYF.